The T cell receptor beta chain described here comes from a study of cytomegalovirus exposure and HLA in healthy donors. At the level of the study: When 350 to 500 donors were genotyped, roughly four fifths of them were found to fall in the Caucasian-associated ancestry cluster. Study-wide results and limits: Sequencing likely generated an artifact that appeared as a cluster of highly shared sequence variants. A later analysis, which compared TCR beta chains of equal frequency, found the HLA-associated ones more clonally expanded.

Primers included in the PCR were 60 Vbeta and 13 Jbeta primers. TCRdb's copy holds only in-frame clones and misses some; the assay was immunoSEQ multiplex PCR. The data show some 200,000 clones, roughly 77% seen once. This clone is a singleton in its sample. Antigen specificity is unknown. This receptor was taken from a male donor in good health and CMV-seropositive. Sequences were obtained from PBMCs.

The CDR3, as DNA: TGCGCCAGCAGCTTGGACAGTGGAAATCAGCCCCAGCATTTT. This sequence encodes CASSLDSGNQPQHF. The V call is TRBV5-1, the J call TRBJ1-5; no reliable D call. The CDR3 sequence is 14 residues long. Germline values: CDR1 SGHRS, CDR2 YFSETQ. V was pared by 0 bases and J by 4 bases, with 8 bases between. Full variable domain (missing parts from reference TRBV5-1 and TRBJ1-5): KAGVTQTPRYLIKTRGQQVTLSCSPISGHRSVSWYQQTPGQGLQFLFEYFSETQRNKGNFPGRFSGRQFSNSRSEMNVSTLELGDSALYLCASSLDSGNQPQHFGDGTRLSIL.